This TCR beta chain was sequenced in a study of CD8+ T cells in alopecia areata. At the level of the study: Tofacitinib lasted 6 to 18 months, then 6 months off drug.

PBMCs, the starting material, were the source of sorted CD4+ and CD8+ T cells. TCR sequencing used cDNA made by reverse transcription of extracted RNA. Here immunoSEQ multiplex PCR was the method, and the copy in TCRdb shows in-frame clones only, minus some. The table shows about 150,000 clones, with more than 75% occurring only once. The CDR3 length is 11 residues. Trimming took 7 bases from V and 5 from J, leaving 6 bases between them. In germline, CDR1 is SGHVS, CDR2 FNYEAQ. The receptor was derived from a human donor with alopecia areata. The V and J genes are TRBV7-6 and TRBJ1-5, with D tentatively TRBD1 (6 bases). The specimen was CD8+ T cells sorted from blood, collected at week 0. CDR3 loop: CASKGDQPQHF. The CDR3 DNA follows: TGTGCCAGCAAGGGGGATCAGCCCCAGCATTTT. The entire variable domain, with the rest obtained from reference TRBV7-6 and TRBJ1-5, is as follows: GAGVSQSPRYKVTKRGQDVALRCDPISGHVSLYWYRQALGQGPEFLTYFNYEAQQDKSGLPNDRFSAERPEGSISTLTIQRTEQRDSAMYRCASKGDQPQHFGDGTRLSIL.